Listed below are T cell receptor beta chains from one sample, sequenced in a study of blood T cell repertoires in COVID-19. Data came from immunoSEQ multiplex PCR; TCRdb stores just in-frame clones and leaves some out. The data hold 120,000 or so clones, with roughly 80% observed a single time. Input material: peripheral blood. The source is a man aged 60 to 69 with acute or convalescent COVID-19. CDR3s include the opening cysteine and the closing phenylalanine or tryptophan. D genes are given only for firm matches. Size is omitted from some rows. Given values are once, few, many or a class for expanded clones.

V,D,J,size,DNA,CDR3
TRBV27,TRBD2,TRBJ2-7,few,TGTGCCAGCAGTTTTAGGTTGGCTAGCGGGGGCTACGAGCAGTACTTC,CASSFRLASGGYEQYF
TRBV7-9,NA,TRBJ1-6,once,TGTGCCAGCAGCTTAGGACAGGAGAATTCACCCCTCCACTTT,CASSLGQENSPLHF
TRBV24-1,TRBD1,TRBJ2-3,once,TGTGCCACCAGTGATCGGGACAGGGGTACAGATACGCAGTATTTT,CATSDRDRGTDTQYF
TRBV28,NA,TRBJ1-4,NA,TGTGCCAGCAGAGGGGCAACTAATGAAAAACTGTTTTTT,CASRGATNEKLFF
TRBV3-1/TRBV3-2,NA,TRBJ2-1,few,TGTGCCACACAAGGATGGCGGGATTCCGGTGAGCAGTTCTTC,CATQGWRDSGEQFF
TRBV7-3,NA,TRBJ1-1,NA,TGTGCCAGCAGCTTAACCAGGGATAACACTGAAGCTTTCTTT,CASSLTRDNTEAFF
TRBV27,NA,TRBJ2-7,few,TGTGCCAGCAGTTCTTCATCCTGGGCAACCTACGAGCAGTACTTC,CASSSSSWATYEQYF
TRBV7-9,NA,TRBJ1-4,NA,TGTGCCAGCAGCTTACAGGGTAGTGAAAAACTGTTTTTT,CASSLQGSEKLFF
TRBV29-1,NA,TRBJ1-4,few,TGCAGCGCCACAGGAATTACAACTAATGAAAAACTGTTTTTT,CSATGITTNEKLFF
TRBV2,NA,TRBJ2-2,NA,TGTGCCAGCAGGTGGGGGGAGGACACCGGGGAGCTGTTTTTT,CASRWGEDTGELFF
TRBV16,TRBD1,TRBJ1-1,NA,TGTGCCAGCAGCCCCCTGGACGGCGCAGGGGGCACTGAAGCTTTCTTT,CASSPLDGAGGTEAFF
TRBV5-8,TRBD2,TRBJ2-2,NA,TGTGCCAGCAGAAATCGGGGCGGGAGCGGAGCCGGGGAGCTGTTTTTT,CASRNRGGSGAGELFF
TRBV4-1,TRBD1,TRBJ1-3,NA,TGCGCCAGCAGCAAAGCTCCCCTACAGGGGGCGGCTGGAAACACCATATATTTT,CASSKAPLQGAAGNTIYF
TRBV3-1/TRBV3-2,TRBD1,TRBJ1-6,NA,TGTGCCAGCAGCCGTTCGACAGGGGAAGTGAATTCACCCCTCCACTTT,CASSRSTGEVNSPLHF
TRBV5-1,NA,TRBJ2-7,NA,TGCGCCAGCAGCCCCGGGGAGTTTTACGAGCAGTACTTC,CASSPGEFYEQYF
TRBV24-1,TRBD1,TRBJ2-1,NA,TGTGCCACCAGTGGGTCAGGGGGCGCCTACAATGAGCAGTTCTTC,CATSGSGGAYNEQFF
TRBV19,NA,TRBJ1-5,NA,TGTGCCAGTAGTAGACAGACAGAGTCCAATCAGCCCCAGCATTTT,CASSRQTESNQPQHF
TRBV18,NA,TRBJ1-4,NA,TGTGCCAGCTCAGTGCTGGGGCGACAGGATGAAAAACTGTTTTTT,CASSVLGRQDEKLFF